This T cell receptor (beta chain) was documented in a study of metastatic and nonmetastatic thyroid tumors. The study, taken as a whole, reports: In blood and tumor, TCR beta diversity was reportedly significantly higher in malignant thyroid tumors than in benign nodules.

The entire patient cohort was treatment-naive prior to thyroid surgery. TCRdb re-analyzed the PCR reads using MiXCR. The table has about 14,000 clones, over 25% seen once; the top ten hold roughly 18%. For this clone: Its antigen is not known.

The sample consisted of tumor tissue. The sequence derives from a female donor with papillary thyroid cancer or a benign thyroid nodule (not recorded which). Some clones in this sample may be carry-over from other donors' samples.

CDR3 amino acids: CASSQATTEYSNQPQHF. In DNA, the CDR3 is TGCGCCAGCAGCCAAGCCACGACAGAATATAGCAATCAGCCCCAGCATTTT. This chain uses TRBV4-1 with TRBJ1-5; a possible D gene is TRBD1 (5 bases). The ends were cut back, 1 base at V and 0 bases at J, with 13 bases in the middle. Germline values: CDR1 MGHRA, CDR2 YSYEKL. The CDR3 length is 17 residues.